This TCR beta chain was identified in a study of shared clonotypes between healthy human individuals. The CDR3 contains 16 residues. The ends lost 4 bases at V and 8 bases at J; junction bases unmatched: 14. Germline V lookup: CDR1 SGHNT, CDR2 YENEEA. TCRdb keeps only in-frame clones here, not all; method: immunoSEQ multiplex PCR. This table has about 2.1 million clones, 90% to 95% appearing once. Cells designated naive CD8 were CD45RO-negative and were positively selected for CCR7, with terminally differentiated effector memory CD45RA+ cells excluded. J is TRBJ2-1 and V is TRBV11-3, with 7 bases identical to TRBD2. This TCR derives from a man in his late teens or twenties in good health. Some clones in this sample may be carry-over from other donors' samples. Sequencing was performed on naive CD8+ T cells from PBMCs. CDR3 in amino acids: CASSSGTGGLSDEQFF. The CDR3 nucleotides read TGTGCCAGCAGCTCCGGAACGGGAGGCCTCTCGGATGAGCAGTTCTTC.